Listed below are T cell receptor beta chains from one sample, sequenced in a study of cytomegalovirus exposure and HLA in healthy donors. Some clones are missing from TCRdb's copy, which holds only in-frame ones; the method was immunoSEQ multiplex PCR. The sample lists over 85,000 clones; 60% to 80% were seen once. The specimen was PBMCs. These receptors were obtained from a middle-aged man in good health and CMV-seronegative. The CDR3 runs from the conserved cysteine through the conserved F or W. A D gene is named only where the DNA matches it firmly. Rows may omit the clone size; those that give it use once, few, many or a size class.

TRBV29-1	.	TRBJ2-7	.	TGCAGCGCCGATACAGGGGGGGCCTACGAGCAGTACTTC	CSADTGGAYEQYF
TRBV7-2	.	TRBJ2-1	TRBD2	TGTGCCAGCAGCAGCAGCGGGGGGGCCTCCTACAATGAGCAGTTCTTC	CASSSSGGASYNEQFF
TRBV28	.	TRBJ1-1	.	TGTGCCAGCAGTTTACCCGGGACATCGAACGAAGCTTTCTTT	CASSLPGTSNEAFF
TRBV5-1	few	TRBJ2-7	TRBD2	TGCGCCAGCAGCTCGGGCGGGGGGGAGCAGTACTTC	CASSSGGGEQYF
TRBV6-6	.	TRBJ2-1	TRBD2	TGTGCCAGCAGTTGGCCGGGAGGTAGCGATGAGCAGTTCTTC	CASSWPGGSDEQFF
TRBV4-1	.	TRBJ1-1	.	TGCGCCAGCAGCACCCGACACGACAAGAACACTGAAGCTTTCTTT	CASSTRHDKNTEAFF
TRBV28	.	TRBJ1-6	.	TGTGCCAGCAGACCGATCCGACAGAATCAGGATTCACCCCTCCACTTT	CASRPIRQNQDSPLHF
TRBV6-1	few	TRBJ2-6	.	TGTGCCAGTGTGTGGGGGCCAGGGGCCAACGTCCTGACTTTC	CASVWGPGANVLTF
TRBV25-1	.	TRBJ1-1	.	TGTGCCAGCAGTGACAGGGAATACACTGAAGCTTTCTTT	CASSDREYTEAFF
TRBV28	.	TRBJ2-7	.	TGTGCCAGCAGTTTAAAACAGGGAAGGCAGTACTTC	CASSLKQGRQYF
TRBV6-1	.	TRBJ1-6	.	TGTGCCAGCAGTGAAAGGAAGGGGACAAGCTCCTATAATTCACCCCTCCACTTT	CASSERKGTSSYNSPLHF
TRBV5-8	.	TRBJ2-5	TRBD2	TGTGCCAATGCCGCCGGACTAGCGGGGGGAGAGACCCAGTACTTC	CANAAGLAGGETQYF
TRBV7-9	.	TRBJ2-2	TRBD2	TGTGCCAGCAGCCTATTACTAGCGGGAGTGCCCGGGGAGCTGTTTTTT	CASSLLLAGVPGELFF
TRBV2	.	TRBJ1-4	TRBD1	TGTGCCAGCAGTGAAGCCGGACAGGGGAATGAAAAACTGTTTTTT	CASSEAGQGNEKLFF
TRBV27	.	TRBJ2-3	.	TGTGCCAGCCCCCTAATCTCTTCAGATACGCAGTATTTT	CASPLISSDTQYF
TRBV5-1	few	TRBJ1-2	.	TGCGCCAGCGGGTTACCTCGACAGGATAGTGGTGGCTACACCTTC	CASGLPRQDSGGYTF
TRBV6-5	.	TRBJ2-7	TRBD1	TGTGCCAGCACTCCAGCGGACAGGGGGAACTACGAGCAGTACTTC	CASTPADRGNYEQYF
TRBV29-1	.	TRBJ1-2	TRBD1	TGCAGCGCGGGAAAGGGGACAGACTCATTCTATGGCTACACCTTC	CSAGKGTDSFYGYTF
TRBV5-4	.	TRBJ1-3	.	TGTGCCAGCAGCTTGGGGCAGGGGCGGTCTGGAAACACCATATATTTT	CASSLGQGRSGNTIYF
TRBV6-5	.	TRBJ1-1	TRBD1	TGTGCCAGCAGTTACTCAGGACAGGGAGGGAACACTGAAGCTTTCTTT	CASSYSGQGGNTEAFF
TRBV10-2	.	TRBJ2-5	.	TGCGCCAGCAGTGAGCACAGCCAAGAGACCCAGTACTTC	CASSEHSQETQYF
TRBV30	once	TRBJ2-5	TRBD2	TGTGCCTGGGAGAGACTAGCGTGGCAAGAGACCCAGTACTTC	CAWERLAWQETQYF
TRBV5-1	.	TRBJ1-2	.	TGCGCCAGCAGCTTGGATGGAGCTACTAACTATGGCTACACCTTC	CASSLDGATNYGYTF
TRBV6-1	.	TRBJ2-1	TRBD2	TGTGCCAGCAGTGATCCGGGACTAGCGGGGCATGAGCAGTTCTTC	CASSDPGLAGHEQFF
TRBV5-1	.	TRBJ2-7	TRBD1	TGCGCCAGCAGCTCTCAGGTGGCAGGGGGCTACGAGCAGTACTTC	CASSSQVAGGYEQYF
TRBV7-9	.	TRBJ2-2	.	TGTGCCAGCAGCTTAGGACAGAACACCGGGGAGCTGTTTTTT	CASSLGQNTGELFF